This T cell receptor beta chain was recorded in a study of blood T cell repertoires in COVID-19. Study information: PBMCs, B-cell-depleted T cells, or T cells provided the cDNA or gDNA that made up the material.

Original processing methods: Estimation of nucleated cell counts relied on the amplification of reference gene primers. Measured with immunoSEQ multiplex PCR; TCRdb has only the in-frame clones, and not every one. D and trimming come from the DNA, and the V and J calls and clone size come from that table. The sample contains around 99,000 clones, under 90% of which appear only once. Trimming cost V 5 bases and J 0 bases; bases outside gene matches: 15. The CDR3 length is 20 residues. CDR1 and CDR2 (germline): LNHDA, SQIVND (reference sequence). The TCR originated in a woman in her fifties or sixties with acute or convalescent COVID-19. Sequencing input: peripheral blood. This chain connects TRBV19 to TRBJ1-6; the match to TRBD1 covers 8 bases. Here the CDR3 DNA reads TGTGCCAGTAGTGCCGCCTCGGGACAGGTTCCTAGCTCCTATAATTCACCCCTCCACTTT. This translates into CASSAASGQVPSSYNSPLHF. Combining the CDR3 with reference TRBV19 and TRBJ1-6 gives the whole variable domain DGGITQSPKYLFRKEGQNVTLSCEQNLNHDAMYWYRQDPGQGLRLIYYSQIVNDFQKGDIAEGYSVSREKKESFPLTVTSAQKNPTAFYLCASSAASGQVPSSYNSPLHFGNGTRLTVT.